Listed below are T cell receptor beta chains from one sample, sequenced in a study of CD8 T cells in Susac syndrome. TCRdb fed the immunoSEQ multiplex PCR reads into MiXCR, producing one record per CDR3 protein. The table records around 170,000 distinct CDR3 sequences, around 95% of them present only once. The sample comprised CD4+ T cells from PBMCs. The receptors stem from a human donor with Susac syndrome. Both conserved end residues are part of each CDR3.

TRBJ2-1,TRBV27,CASSLSKGWNEQFF
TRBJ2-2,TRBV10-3,CASRLAGATGELFF
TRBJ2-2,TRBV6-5,CASSYSGGGDTGELFF
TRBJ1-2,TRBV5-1,CASSGGLQGFYGYTF
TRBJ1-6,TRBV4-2,CASSQDLGISYNSPLHF
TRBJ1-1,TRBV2,CASSARDRGHTEAFF
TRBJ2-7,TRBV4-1,CASSQAWEQYF
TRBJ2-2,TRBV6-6,CATVGQTNTGELFF
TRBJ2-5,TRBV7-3,CASSSGTSGGEKYF
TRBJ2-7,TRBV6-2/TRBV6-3,CASRPSASYEQYF
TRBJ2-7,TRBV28,CASSLGGHTAYEQYF
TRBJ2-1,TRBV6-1,CASSTGGPGNEQFF
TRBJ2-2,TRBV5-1,CASSFGLTGGANTGELFF
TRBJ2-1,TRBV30,CAWGPGGPQVGEQFF
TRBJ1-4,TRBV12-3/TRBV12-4,CASSSGRPNEKLFF
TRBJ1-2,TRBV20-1,CSAPGTGSFGYTF
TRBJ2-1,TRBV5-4,CASSHPQSSPYNEQFF
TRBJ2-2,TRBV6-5,CASSYRVGELFF
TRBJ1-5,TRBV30,CAWSEQGGNQPQHF
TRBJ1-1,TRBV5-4,CASSRGGNTEAFF
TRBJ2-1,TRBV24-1,CATSDSLQGTWGEQFF
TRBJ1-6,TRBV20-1,CSALDRINSPLHF
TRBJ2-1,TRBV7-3,CASSLMPGLVGDEQFF
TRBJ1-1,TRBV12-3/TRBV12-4,CASSLGSIGAFF
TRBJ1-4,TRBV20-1,CSATRGGLTNEKLFF
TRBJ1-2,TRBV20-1,CSAEGTANPYGYTF
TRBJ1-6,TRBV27,CASSLTGRGNSPLHF
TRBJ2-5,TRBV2,CASSEPRQQETQYF
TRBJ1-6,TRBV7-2,CASSLAQGNPLHF
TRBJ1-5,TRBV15,CATSSDWRGDSNQPQHF
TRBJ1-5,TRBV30,CAWSVEEFQPQHF
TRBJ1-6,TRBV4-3,CASSQEGNSPLHF
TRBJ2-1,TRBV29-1,CSVEKSGGADEQFF
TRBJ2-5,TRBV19,CASSIDSTGKETQYF
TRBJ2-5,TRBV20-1,CSARPETLASFQETQYF
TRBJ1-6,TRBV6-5,CASSYEAGRNSPLHF
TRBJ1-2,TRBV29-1,CSVGQGSSYGYTF
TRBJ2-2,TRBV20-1,CSAGLGLDGELFF
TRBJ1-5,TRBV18,CASSSISGQINQPQHF
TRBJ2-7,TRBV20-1,CSASPRDTAYEQYF
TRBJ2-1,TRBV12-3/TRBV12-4,CASRRLDYNEQFF
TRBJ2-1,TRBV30,CATPGRSSYNEQFF
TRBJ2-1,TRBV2,CASTGTGRGNEQFF
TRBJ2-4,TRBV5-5,CASSLVGVIAKNIQYF
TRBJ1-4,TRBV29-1,CSVGQTKNEKLFF
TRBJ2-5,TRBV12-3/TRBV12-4,CASSLRQLQETQYF
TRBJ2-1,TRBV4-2,CASSRLGSSAYNEQFF